The T cell receptor (beta chain) described here comes from a study of shared clonotypes between healthy human individuals. For the study at large: Each donor had three CD4 naive, three CD4 memory, two CD8 naive and one CD8 memory plate.

In the case of this clone: The antigen is undetermined.

The authors divided CD4+ cells into CD45RA+ naive and CD45RA-negative memory subsets. Findings and limits, study-wide: Larger estimated richness was generally seen in naive subsets than in memory subsets.

This was a deep-level run. The method was immunoSEQ multiplex PCR; TCRdb's version includes in-frame clones alone and lacks a portion of them. In the table there are fewer than 2.5 million clones, approximately 93% of which are singletons. Germline V CDR1 and CDR2: SGHRS, YFSETQ. This CDR3 region has 12 residues. V was clipped by 4 bases and J by 0 bases, with 2 bases between them. This TCR came from a man younger than 30 in good health. Some clones in this sample may be carry-over from other donors' samples. V gene TRBV5-1 combines with J gene TRBJ2-1; the D is unclear. The specimen was naive CD4+ T cells from PBMCs. The subset here: CD45RA+ positively selected. The CDR3 region has the DNA TGCGCCAGCAGCACCTCCTACAATGAGCAGTTCTTC. Its protein is CASSTSYNEQFF.